The present entry profiles one T cell receptor beta chain with its context. This entry is derived from a study of blood T cell repertoires in COVID-19. The overall study: Italy, Spain and the United States were the sources of the convalescent and acute COVID-19 samples. Sources were T cells, B-cell-depleted T cells, or PBMCs; the material itself was cDNA or gDNA.

Original analysis: Amplified reference gene primers provided the basis for estimating nucleated cell counts. Sequenced by immunoSEQ multiplex PCR; TCRdb stores in-frame clones only, minus some. The V and J calls and clone size come from that table; D and trimming were worked out from the DNA. The table has 150,000 to 200,000 clones, approximately 82% seen once. The germline V gene encodes CDR1 MNHEY and CDR2 SMNVEV (reference sequence). The CDR3 has 15 residues. The J segment lost 8 bases and the V segment lost 5 bases, leaving 8 bases of the junction unmatched. Seattle-derived patients entered the study during active infection and were followed longitudinally.

Sequencing was carried out using peripheral blood. J is TRBJ2-1 and V is TRBV27, with 11 bases that match TRBD2. The source is a woman in her thirties or forties with COVID-19, enrolled during active disease. The CDR3 reads CASSLPLAGVDEQFF. The DNA of the CDR3 is TGTGCCAGCAGTCTCCCACTAGCGGGAGTGGATGAGCAGTTCTTC.